This TCR beta chain stems from a study of cytomegalovirus exposure and HLA in healthy donors. Study conclusions and caveats: A prior analysis recorded that most TCR beta V segments were productive about 87% or about 30% of the time. Later analysis demonstrated an association between a missense DCLRE1C variant and TCR beta V- and J-gene trimming. Clonal expansion, a later analysis showed, was greater in HLA-associated TCR beta chains than in equally common others.

With 60 Vbeta and 13 Jbeta primers, the PCR was carried out. TCRdb's table, derived via immunoSEQ multiplex PCR, lists solely in-frame clones and lacks some. The table has tens of thousands of clones, 65% to 80% seen once; the top ten hold approximately 3%. Regarding this clone: Its matching antigen is unknown.

This CDR3 contains 13 residues. The V gene's germline CDR1 is SGHDN and CDR2 FVKESK. V was pared by 7 bases and J by 8 bases, with 17 bases between. The source is a man under 40 in good health and CMV-seronegative. The genes are TRBV14 and TRBJ1-1; possibly TRBD1 for D (5 bases). The source material was PBMCs. The CDR3 coding sequence is TGTGCCAGCACCCTGGGGGGTTCTCTCGAAGCTTTCTTT. It specifies CASTLGGSLEAFF.